Listed here are 20 T cell receptor beta chains from one sample, sequenced in a study of T cell repertoires in cytomegalovirus infection (dated by TCRdb to between 2017 and 2020). TCRdb shows the sequencer as Illumina HiSeq 1500. Using fastp at Q25 and MiXCR, TCRdb reprocessed the public reads and kept productive beta chains. Duplicate CDR3 protein sequences are folded into a single record with the most common DNA and genes. In all, the sample holds about 600,000 distinct CDR3 sequences, and 24% of those were seen once. The ten largest clones represent roughly 8% of the sample. Material: CD8+ T cells from PBMCs. These receptors came from a human donor in good health (CMV status not recorded). Some clones in this sample may be carry-over from other donors' samples.

V usage is TRBV4-3 and J usage is TRBJ2-5; 11 bases are a match to TRBD2. The junction had 5 bases not matched to a gene; V was cut back by 0 bases and J by 5 bases. Germline lookup yields CDR1 LGHNA and CDR2 YSLEER. The CDR3 sequence is 16 residues long. The CDR3 region is CASSQEVAGGRETQYF. The CDR3 DNA reads TGCGCCAGCAGCCAAGAAGTAGCGGGGGGGCGGGAGACCCAGTACTTC.

Ten or more counts support this clonotype. The chain couples TRBV7-6 to TRBJ2-3, with D hard to call. There are 15 residues in the CDR3. Trimming stripped 4 bases from V and 1 base from J, with 12 bases between. Germline CDR1 and CDR2: SGHVS and FNYEAQ. CDR3 DNA sequence: TGTGCCAGCAGCTCCGGATGGGGTGGCACAGATACGCAGTATTTT. Translating it yields CASSSGWGGTDTQYF.

This clonotype was observed a few times. CDR3 in amino acids: CASRAGTSNEKLFF. The CDR3 nucleotides read TGTGCCAGCAGGGCCGGGACAAGTAATGAAAAACTGTTTTTT. J is TRBJ1-4 and V is TRBV6-1; weak D call: TRBD1 (6 bases). Deletions cut 6 bases from V and 4 bases from J, with 12 bases between. In germline, CDR1 is MNHNS, CDR2 SASEGT. The CDR3 spans 14 residues.

This clonotype was detected a few times. This chain links TRBV2 with TRBJ2-7; no firm D call. V was trimmed by 8 bases and J by 4 bases, leaving 12 bases between them. CDR1 is SNHLY, CDR2 FYNNEI, per germline. The CDR3 covers 12 residues. CDR3 sequence (DNA): TGTGCCAGCGTCGGTGTTGGTTACGAGCAGTACTTC. It translates to CASVGVGYEQYF.

This chain joins TRBV20-1 and TRBJ2-1; the match to TRBD1 covers 7 bases. The CDR3 loop spans 15 amino acids. Germline lookup yields CDR1 DFQATT and CDR2 SNEGSKA (reference sequence). Trimming took 2 bases from V and 4 from J; bases not matched to a gene: 8. The CDR3 sequence: CSARPLRGSYNEQFF. CDR3 sequence (DNA): TGCAGTGCTAGACCCCTCAGGGGGTCGTACAATGAGCAGTTCTTC.

In its sample, this clonotype was seen a few times. CDR3 in DNA: TGTGCCAGCAGTTTATCGATAGTAGCGGGGGCCCTTACCGGGGAGCTGTTTTTT. This encodes CASSLSIVAGALTGELFF. The V gene is TRBV27, the J gene TRBJ2-2; 9 bases fit TRBD2. V trimming: 0 bases; J trimming: 5 bases; junction bases outside the gene matches: 10. This CDR3 contains 18 residues. The V gene's germline CDR1 is MNHEY and CDR2 SMNVEV (reference sequence).

The J gene is TRBJ1-3, the V gene TRBV7-9, with 7 bases aligning to TRBD1. The germline CDR1 and CDR2 sequences are SEHNR and FQNEAQ (reference sequence). V trimming: 7 bases; J trimming: 0 bases; junction bases outside the gene matches: 6. The CDR3 is made up of 15 amino acids. The chain's CDR3 is CASTTTGPSGNTIYF. The DNA of the CDR3 is TGTGCCAGCACAACGACAGGGCCCTCTGGAAACACCATATATTTT. Drawing the rest from reference TRBV7-9 and TRBJ1-3, the complete variable domain is DTGVSQNPRHKITKRGQNVTFRCDPISEHNRLYWYRQTLGQGPEFLTYFQNEAQLEKSRLLSDRFSAERPKGSFSTLEIQRTEQGDSAMYLCASTTTGPSGNTIYFGEGSWLTVV.

This clonotype has ten or more counts. This rearrangement joins TRBV7-9 to TRBJ2-1; D might be TRBD2 (5 bases). The germline V and J ends were trimmed by 6 bases and 0 bases, with 9 bases remaining between them. CDR3 length equals 14 residues. Looked up from germline, CDR1 is SEHNR and CDR2 is FQNEAQ (reference sequence). CDR3 bases: TGTGCCAGCAGGAACCGGGACTCCTACAATGAGCAGTTCTTC. Its translation: CASRNRDSYNEQFF.

The V and J genes are TRBV29-1 and TRBJ1-3, with unresolved D. The CDR3 loop spans 13 amino acids. Trimming removed 5 bases at V and 0 bases at J, with 8 bases between. CDR1 is SQVTM and CDR2 is ANQGSEA in the germline V gene. The CDR3, as DNA: TGCAGCGTTAAGGGAGACTCTGGAAACACCATATATTTT. This translates into CSVKGDSGNTIYF. Full variable domain (missing parts from reference TRBV29-1 and TRBJ1-3): SAVISQKPSRDICQRGTSLTIQCQVDSQVTMMFWYRQQPGQSLTLIATANQGSEATYESGFVIDKFPISRPNLTFSTLTVSNMSPEDSSIYLCSVKGDSGNTIYFGEGSWLTVV.

This clonotype was observed at least ten times. This chain connects TRBV7-9 to TRBJ1-5; perhaps TRBD1 as D (6 bases). The germline V and J ends were trimmed by 5 bases and 4 bases, with 12 bases remaining between them. This CDR3 region has 14 residues. Per the germline V gene, CDR1 is SEHNR and CDR2 is FQNEAQ (reference sequence). CDR3 nucleotides: TGTGCCAGCAGCGGTGGACAGCAAAATCAGCCCCAGCATTTT. Residues: CASSGGQQNQPQHF. Variable domain in full (rest from reference TRBV7-9 and TRBJ1-5): DTGVSQNPRHKITKRGQNVTFRCDPISEHNRLYWYRQTLGQGPEFLTYFQNEAQLEKSRLLSDRFSAERPKGSFSTLEIQRTEQGDSAMYLCASSGGQQNQPQHFGDGTRLSIL.

This clonotype appeared many times. CDR3 nucleotide sequence: TGTGCCAGCAGTTTAGGGACAGTGTTGAACACTGAAGCTTTCTTT. Residues: CASSLGTVLNTEAFF. The chain couples TRBV28 to TRBJ1-1; TRBD1 aligns across 7 bases. Looked up from germline, CDR1 is MDHEN and CDR2 is SYDVKM. V was pared by 2 bases and J by 0 bases, with 3 bases of the junction left unmatched. This CDR3 is 15 amino acids long.

The chain links TRBV5-5 to TRBJ2-7; D is undetermined. Deletions cut 0 bases from V and 3 bases from J, with 10 bases between. CDR3 size: 14 residues. Germline V lookup: CDR1 SGHKS, CDR2 YYEKEE (reference sequence). The CDR3 sequence is CASSLGSAYYEQYF. CDR3 bases: TGTGCCAGCAGCTTGGGTTCAGCTTACTACGAGCAGTACTTC. The full variable domain, in which reference TRBV5-5 and TRBJ2-7 provide the parts outside the CDR3, is DAGVTQSPTHLIKTRGQQVTLRCSPISGHKSVSWYQQVLGQGPQFIFQYYEKEERGRGNFPDRFSARQFPNYSSELNVNALLLGDSALYLCASSLGSAYYEQYFGPGTRLTVT.

This clonotype was seen a handful of times. V gene TRBV7-3 combines with J gene TRBJ2-1, with 7 bases matching TRBD2. The V gene's germline CDR1 is SGHTA and CDR2 FQGTGA. V was clipped by 2 bases and J by 3 bases; unmatched bases: 4. The CDR3 has 15 residues. CDR3 sequence: CASSLGTTIYNEQFF. The CDR3 DNA reads TGTGCCAGCAGCTTAGGGACTACCATCTACAATGAGCAGTTCTTC.

CDR3 in amino acids: CASSLLAGYEQYV. The CDR3 coding sequence is TGTGCCAGCAGTCTTCTAGCGGGCTACGAGCAGTACGTC. This chain connects TRBV6-5 to TRBJ2-7, with 8 positions matching TRBD2. The J segment lost 3 bases and the V segment lost 5 bases, leaving 3 bases of the junction unmatched. Germline V gives CDR1 MNHEY, CDR2 SVGAGI. The CDR3 sequence is 13 residues long.

This clonotype was observed at least ten times. V and J are TRBV12-3 or TRBV12-4 and TRBJ2-2; D is undetermined. The CDR3 has 11 amino acids. V lost 2 bases, J lost 7 bases, and 2 bases lay in between. This CDR3 is CASSLNGELFF. CDR3 nucleotide sequence: TGTGCCAGCAGTTTAAACGGGGAGCTGTTTTTT.

V usage is TRBV7-6 and J usage is TRBJ2-1; D could derive from TRBD1 or TRBD2 (5 bases each). Germline CDR1 SGHVS, CDR2 FNYEAQ. This CDR3 contains 15 residues. V gave up 5 bases and J gave up 2 bases, with 13 bases separating them. This CDR3 reads CASSQRGVAYNEQFF. The CDR3, as DNA: TGTGCCAGCAGCCAGAGGGGTGTCGCCTACAATGAGCAGTTCTTC.

Remarks on this clonotype: A read error may explain this, as a much larger clone is one base away. The genes are TRBV6-8 and TRBJ1-4; D uncertain. Germline V gives CDR1 MNHGY, CDR2 SAAAGT. This CDR3 is 15 amino acids long. Trimming removed 7 bases at V and 0 bases at J, with 12 bases between. The CDR3: CASNPDGSTNEKLFF. The CDR3 DNA follows: TGTGCCAGCAATCCCGACGGATCAACTAATGAAAAACTGTTTTTT.

The CDR3: CASSPRQGPPLHF. In DNA form, the CDR3 reads TGTGCCAGCAGCCCTCGGCAGGGACCACCCCTCCACTTT. J is TRBJ1-6 and V is TRBV14, with a possible D match to TRBD1 (5 bases). Germline V gives CDR1 SGHDN, CDR2 FVKESK. The ends were cut back, 4 bases at V and 11 bases at J, with 12 bases in the middle. The CDR3 loop spans 13 amino acids.

The chain has TRBV6-2 or TRBV6-3 and TRBJ2-1; no firm D call. The CDR3 has 13 residues. Trimming took off 7 bases at V and 5 bases at J, with 12 bases between the two ends. CDR1 MNHEY and CDR2 SVGEGT come from the germline V gene. CDR3 nucleotide sequence: TGTGCCAGCACTCTCCTAAGAAACAATGAGCAGTTCTTC. It translates to CASTLLRNNEQFF.

This rearrangement joins TRBV29-1 to TRBJ2-2; D uncertain. In germline, CDR1 is SQVTM, CDR2 ANQGSEA. The CDR3 consists of 11 residues. Trimming stripped 4 bases from V and 7 bases from J, with 7 bases between. The CDR3 DNA reads TGCAGCGTTGTCCGAGTCGGGGAGCTGTTTTTT. Protein: CSVVRVGELFF.